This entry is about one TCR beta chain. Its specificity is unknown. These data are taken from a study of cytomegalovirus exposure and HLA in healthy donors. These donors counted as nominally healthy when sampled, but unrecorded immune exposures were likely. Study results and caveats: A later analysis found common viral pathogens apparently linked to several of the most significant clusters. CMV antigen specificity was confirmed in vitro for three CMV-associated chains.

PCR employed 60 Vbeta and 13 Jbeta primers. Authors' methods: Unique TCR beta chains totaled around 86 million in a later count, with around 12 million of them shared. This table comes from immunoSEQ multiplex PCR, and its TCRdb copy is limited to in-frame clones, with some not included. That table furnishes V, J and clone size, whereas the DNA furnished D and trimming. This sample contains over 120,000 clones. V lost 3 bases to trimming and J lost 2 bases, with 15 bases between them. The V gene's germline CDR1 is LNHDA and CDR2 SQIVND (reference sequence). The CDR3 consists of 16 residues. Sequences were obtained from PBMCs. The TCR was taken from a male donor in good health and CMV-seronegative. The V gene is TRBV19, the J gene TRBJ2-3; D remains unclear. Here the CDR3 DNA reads TGTGCCAGTAGTATGGGTCGGGTTACGATCACAGATACGCAGTATTTT. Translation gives CASSMGRVTITDTQYF. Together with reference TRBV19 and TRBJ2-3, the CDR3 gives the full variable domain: DGGITQSPKYLFRKEGQNVTLSCEQNLNHDAMYWYRQDPGQGLRLIYYSQIVNDFQKGDIAEGYSVSREKKESFPLTVTSAQKNPTAFYLCASSMGRVTITDTQYFGPGTRLTVL.